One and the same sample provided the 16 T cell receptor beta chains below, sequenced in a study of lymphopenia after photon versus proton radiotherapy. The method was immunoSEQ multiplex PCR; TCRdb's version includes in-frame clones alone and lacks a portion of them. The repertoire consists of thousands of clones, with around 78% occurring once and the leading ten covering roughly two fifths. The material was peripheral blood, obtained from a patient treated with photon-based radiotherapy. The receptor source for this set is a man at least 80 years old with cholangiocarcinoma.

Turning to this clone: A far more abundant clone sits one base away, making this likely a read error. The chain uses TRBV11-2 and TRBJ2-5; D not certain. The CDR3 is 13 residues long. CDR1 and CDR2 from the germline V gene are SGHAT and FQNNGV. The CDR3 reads CAGSKRVGETQYF. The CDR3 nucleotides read TGTGCCGGCAGCAAACGGGTGGGCGAGACCCAGTACTTC.

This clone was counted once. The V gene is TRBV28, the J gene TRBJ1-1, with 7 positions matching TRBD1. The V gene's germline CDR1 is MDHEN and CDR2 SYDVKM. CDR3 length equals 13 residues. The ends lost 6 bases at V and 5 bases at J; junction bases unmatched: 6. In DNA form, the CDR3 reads TGTGCCAGCAGACGACAGGGAGGAACTGAAGCTTTCTTT. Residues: CASRRQGGTEAFF.

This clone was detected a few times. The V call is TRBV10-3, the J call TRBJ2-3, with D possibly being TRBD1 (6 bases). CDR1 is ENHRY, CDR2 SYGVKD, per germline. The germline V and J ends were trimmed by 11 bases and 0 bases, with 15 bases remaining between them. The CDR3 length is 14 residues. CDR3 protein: CAVVATGSTDTQYF. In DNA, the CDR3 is TGTGCCGTAGTCGCGACAGGAAGCACAGATACGCAGTATTTT.

CDR3: CASSLARGSNTGELFF. Written as DNA, the CDR3 is TGTGCCAGCAGCTTAGCGCGCGGGTCGAACACCGGGGAGCTGTTTTTT. The rearrangement uses TRBV7-6 and TRBJ2-2; D possibly corresponds to TRBD2 (5 bases). Trimming took 0 bases from V and 0 from J, leaving 8 bases between them. From germline, CDR1 is SGHVS and CDR2 FNYEAQ. CDR3 length: 16 residues.

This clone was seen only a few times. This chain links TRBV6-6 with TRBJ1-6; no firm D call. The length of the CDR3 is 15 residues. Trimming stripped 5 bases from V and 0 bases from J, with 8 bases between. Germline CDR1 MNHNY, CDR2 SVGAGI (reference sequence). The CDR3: CASSPQGSYNSPLHF. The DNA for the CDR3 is TGTGCCAGCAGTCCCCAAGGCTCCTATAATTCACCCCTCCACTTT.

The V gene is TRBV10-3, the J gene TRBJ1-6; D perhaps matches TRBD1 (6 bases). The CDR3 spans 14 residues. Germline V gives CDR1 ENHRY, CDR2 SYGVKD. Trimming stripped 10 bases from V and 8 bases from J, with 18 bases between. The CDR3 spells CATTVGGVDSPLHF. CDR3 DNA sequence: TGTGCCACAACGGTTGGGGGCGTTGATTCACCCCTCCACTTT.

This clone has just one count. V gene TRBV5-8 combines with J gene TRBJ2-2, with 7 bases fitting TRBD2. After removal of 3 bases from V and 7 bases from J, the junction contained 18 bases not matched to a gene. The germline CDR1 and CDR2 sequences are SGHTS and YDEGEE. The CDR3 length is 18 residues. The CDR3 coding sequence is TGTGCCAGCAGCTCCCGCGGGGGATGGAGGACCACCCACGGGGAGCTGTTTTTT. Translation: CASSSRGGWRTTHGELFF. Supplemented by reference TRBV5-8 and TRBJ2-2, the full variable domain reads EAGVTQSPTHLIKTRGQQATLRCSPISGHTSVYWYQQALGLGLQFLLWYDEGEERNRGNFPPRFSGRQFPNYSSELNVNALELEDSALYLCASSSRGGWRTTHGELFFGEGSRLTVL.

CDR3 nucleotides: TGCGCCAGCAGCTGGGCGGGACTAGGGGAAGAGACCCAGTACTTC. It yields the protein CASSWAGLGEETQYF. V usage is TRBV5-1 and J usage is TRBJ2-5, with 8 bases that match TRBD2. The V segment lost 3 bases and the J segment 3 bases; nucleotides outside the gene matches: 7. CDR1 is SGHRS and CDR2 is YFSETQ in the germline V gene. The CDR3 is made up of 15 amino acids.

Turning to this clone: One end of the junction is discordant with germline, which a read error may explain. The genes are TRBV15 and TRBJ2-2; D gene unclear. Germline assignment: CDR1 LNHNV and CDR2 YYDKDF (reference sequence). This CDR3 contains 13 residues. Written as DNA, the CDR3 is TGTGCCACCAGCAGAGAAAACAGCGGGGAGCTGTTTTTT. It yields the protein CATSRENSGELFF.

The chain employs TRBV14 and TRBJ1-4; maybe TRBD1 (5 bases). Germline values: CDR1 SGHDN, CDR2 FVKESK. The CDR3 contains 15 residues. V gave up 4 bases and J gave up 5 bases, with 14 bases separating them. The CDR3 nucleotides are TGTGCCAGCAGCCGCCAGGGATTCAAGAATGAAAAACTGTTTTTT. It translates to CASSRQGFKNEKLFF.

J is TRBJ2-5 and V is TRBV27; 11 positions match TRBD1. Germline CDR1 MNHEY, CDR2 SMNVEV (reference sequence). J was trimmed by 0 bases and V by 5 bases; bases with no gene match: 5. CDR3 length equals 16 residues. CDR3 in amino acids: CASSPGTGGYQETQYF. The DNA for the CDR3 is TGTGCCAGCAGTCCCGGGACAGGGGGTTACCAAGAGACCCAGTACTTC.

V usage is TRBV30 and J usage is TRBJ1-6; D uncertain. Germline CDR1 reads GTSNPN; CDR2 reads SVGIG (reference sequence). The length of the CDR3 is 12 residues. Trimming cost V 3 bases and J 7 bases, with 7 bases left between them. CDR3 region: CAWRPVNSPLHF. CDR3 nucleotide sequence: TGTGCCTGGAGGCCCGTAAATTCACCCCTCCACTTT.

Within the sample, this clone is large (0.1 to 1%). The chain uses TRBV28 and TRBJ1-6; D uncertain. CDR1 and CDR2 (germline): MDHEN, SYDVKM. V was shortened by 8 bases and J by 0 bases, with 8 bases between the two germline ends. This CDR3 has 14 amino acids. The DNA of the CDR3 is TGTGCCAGCTGCGGGAGCTCCTATAATTCACCCCTCCACTTT. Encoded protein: CASCGSSYNSPLHF.

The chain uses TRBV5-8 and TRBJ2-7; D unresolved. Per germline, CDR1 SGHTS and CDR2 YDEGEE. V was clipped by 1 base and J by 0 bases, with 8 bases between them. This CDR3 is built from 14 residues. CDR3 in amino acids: CASSLRAVSYEQYF. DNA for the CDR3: TGTGCCAGCAGCTTGCGGGCGGTCTCCTACGAGCAGTACTTC.

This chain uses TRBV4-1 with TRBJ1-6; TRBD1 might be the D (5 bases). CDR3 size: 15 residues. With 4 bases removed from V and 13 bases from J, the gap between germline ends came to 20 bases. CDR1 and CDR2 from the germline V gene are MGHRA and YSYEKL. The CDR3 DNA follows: TGCGCCAGCAGCCGGGGGATGGCGGCGGAGTCCCCCCTCCACTTT. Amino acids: CASSRGMAAESPLHF.

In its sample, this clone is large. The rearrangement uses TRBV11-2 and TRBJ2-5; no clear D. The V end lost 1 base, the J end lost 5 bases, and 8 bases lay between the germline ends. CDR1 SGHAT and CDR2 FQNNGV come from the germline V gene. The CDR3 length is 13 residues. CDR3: CASSLGIMETQYF. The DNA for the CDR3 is TGTGCCAGCAGCTTAGGAATTATGGAGACCCAGTACTTC.